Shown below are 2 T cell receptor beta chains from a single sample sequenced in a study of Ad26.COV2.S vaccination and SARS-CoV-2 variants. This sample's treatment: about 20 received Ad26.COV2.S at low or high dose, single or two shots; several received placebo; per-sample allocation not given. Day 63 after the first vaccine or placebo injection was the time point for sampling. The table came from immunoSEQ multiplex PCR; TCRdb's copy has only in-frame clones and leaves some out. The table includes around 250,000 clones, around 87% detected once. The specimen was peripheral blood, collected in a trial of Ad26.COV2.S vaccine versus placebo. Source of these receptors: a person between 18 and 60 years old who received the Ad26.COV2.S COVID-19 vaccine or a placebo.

The CDR3 DNA reads as TGCGCCAGCAGCGCCCGACAGGGGAACTATGGCTACACCTTC. It is translated as CASSARQGNYGYTF. V usage is TRBV5-1 and J usage is TRBJ1-2; 8 bases are a match to TRBD1. Germline V gene sequence: CDR1 SGHRS, CDR2 YFSETQ. The CDR3 spans 14 residues. The V gene end was trimmed by 4 bases and the J gene end by 2 bases; junction bases not matched to a gene: 4.

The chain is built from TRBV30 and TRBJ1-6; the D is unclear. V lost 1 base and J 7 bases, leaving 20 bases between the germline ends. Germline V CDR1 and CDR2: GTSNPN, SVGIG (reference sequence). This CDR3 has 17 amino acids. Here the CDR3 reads CAWSASSGIRLNSPLHF. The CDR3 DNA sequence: TGTGCCTGGAGTGCGTCATCGGGGATCCGTTTAAATTCACCCCTCCACTTT. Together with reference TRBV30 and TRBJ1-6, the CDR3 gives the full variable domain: SQTIHQWPATLVQPVGSPLSLECTVEGTSNPNLYWYRQAAGRGLQLLFYSVGIGQISSEVPQNLSASRPQDRQFILSSKKLLLSDSGFYLCAWSASSGIRLNSPLHFGNGTRLTVT.